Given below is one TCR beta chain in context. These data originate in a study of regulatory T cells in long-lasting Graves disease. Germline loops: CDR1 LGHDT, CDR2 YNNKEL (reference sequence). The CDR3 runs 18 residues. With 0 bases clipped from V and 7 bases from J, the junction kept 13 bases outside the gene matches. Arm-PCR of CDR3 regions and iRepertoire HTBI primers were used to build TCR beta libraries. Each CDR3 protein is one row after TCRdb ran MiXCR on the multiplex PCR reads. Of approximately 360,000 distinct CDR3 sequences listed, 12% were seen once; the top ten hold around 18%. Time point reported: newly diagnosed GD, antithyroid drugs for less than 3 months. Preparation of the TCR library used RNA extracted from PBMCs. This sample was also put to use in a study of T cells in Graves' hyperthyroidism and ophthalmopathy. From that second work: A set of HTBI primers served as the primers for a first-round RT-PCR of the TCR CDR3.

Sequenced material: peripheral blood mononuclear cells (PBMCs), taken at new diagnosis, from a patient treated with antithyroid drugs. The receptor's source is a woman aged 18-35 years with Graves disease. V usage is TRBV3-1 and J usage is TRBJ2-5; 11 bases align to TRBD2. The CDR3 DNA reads TGTGCCAGCAGCCAAGAGGATAGCGGGGGGGCTTCTGGGGGGACCCAGTACTTC. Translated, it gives CASSQEDSGGASGGTQYF.